These 6 T cell receptor beta chains came from one sample sequenced in a study of shared clonotypes between healthy human individuals. Some clones are missing from TCRdb's copy, which holds only in-frame ones; the method was immunoSEQ multiplex PCR. The table includes about 2 million clones, about 95% detected once. Naive CD8 isolation took CD45RO-negative cells positively selected for CCR7 and excluded terminally differentiated effector memory CD45RA+ cells. The specimen sequenced was naive CD8+ T cells sorted from blood. Source of these receptors: a man aged 18 to 29 in good health.

This chain connects TRBV4-3 to TRBJ2-1, with D perhaps matching TRBD2 (8 bases). Trimming cost V 0 bases and J 9 bases, with 18 bases left between them. This CDR3 contains 16 residues. CDR1 LGHNA and CDR2 YSLEER come from the germline V gene. This CDR3 reads CASSQDREGARGEQFF. The DNA of the CDR3 is TGCGCCAGCAGCCAAGATCGGGAGGGGGCGCGCGGTGAGCAGTTCTTC.

This clone appeared a single time. The V and J genes are TRBV29-1 and TRBJ2-5; TRBD2 is a possible D gene (5 bases). The J call is in doubt because the DNA end fits TRBJ2-7 better. CDR3 length: 12 residues. The V gene's germline CDR1 is SQVTM and CDR2 ANQGSEA. CDR3 sequence reads: CSARTSSYEQYF. DNA of the CDR3: TGCAGCGCTAGAACTAGCTCCTACGAGCAGTACTTC.

V usage is TRBV6-5 and J usage is TRBJ2-1; the match to TRBD1 covers 7 bases. Germline CDR1 is MNHEY and CDR2 is SVGAGI. CDR3 length equals 16 residues. V lost 2 bases to trimming and J lost 0 bases; unmatched junction nucleotides: 4. For the CDR3, the DNA is TGTGCCAGCAGTTACGACGACAGGGTCTCCTACAATGAGCAGTTCTTC. The encoded protein is CASSYDDRVSYNEQFF.

This chain connects TRBV6-6 to TRBJ1-2; TRBD1 is a possible D gene (5 bases). The germline V gene has CDR1 MNHNY and CDR2 SVGAGI (reference sequence). Trimming took 1 base from V and 1 from J, leaving 7 bases between them. The CDR3 is 14 residues long. CDR3 nucleotide sequence: TGTGCCAGCAGTTACTACGACAGTAACTATGGCTACACCTTC. Translation gives CASSYYDSNYGYTF.

V is TRBV27 and J is TRBJ2-7, with 8 positions matching TRBD2. The length of the CDR3 is 15 residues. The V gene end was trimmed by 4 bases and the J gene end by 3 bases; junction bases not matched to a gene: 8. Germline assignment: CDR1 MNHEY and CDR2 SMNVEV (reference sequence). DNA of the CDR3: TGTGCCAGCAGTTGGAGCGGGAGAGTTAGCTACGAGCAGTACTTC. It specifies CASSWSGRVSYEQYF.

J is TRBJ2-7 and V is TRBV5-6, with no clear D. Germline values: CDR1 SGHDT, CDR2 YYEEEE. The CDR3 covers 15 residues. V lost 1 base and J 3 bases, leaving 14 bases between the germline ends. For the CDR3, the DNA is TGTGCCAGCAGCTTGAATCCAGACTCCTACTACGAGCAGTACTTC. It specifies CASSLNPDSYYEQYF.